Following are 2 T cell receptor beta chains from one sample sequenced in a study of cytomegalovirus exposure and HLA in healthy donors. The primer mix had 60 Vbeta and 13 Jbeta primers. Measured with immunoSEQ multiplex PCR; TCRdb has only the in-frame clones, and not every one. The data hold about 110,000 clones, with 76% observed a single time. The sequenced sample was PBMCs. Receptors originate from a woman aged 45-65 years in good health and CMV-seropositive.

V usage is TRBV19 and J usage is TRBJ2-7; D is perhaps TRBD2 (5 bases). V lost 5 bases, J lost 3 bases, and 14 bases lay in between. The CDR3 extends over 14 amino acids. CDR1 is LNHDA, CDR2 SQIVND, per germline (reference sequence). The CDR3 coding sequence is TGTGCCAGTAGTCCCGAGGGTCTGGACTACGAGCAGTACTTC. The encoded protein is CASSPEGLDYEQYF.

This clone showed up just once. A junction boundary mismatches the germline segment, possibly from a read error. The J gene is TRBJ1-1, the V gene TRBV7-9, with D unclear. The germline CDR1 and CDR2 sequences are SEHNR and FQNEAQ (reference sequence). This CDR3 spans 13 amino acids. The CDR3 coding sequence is TGTTCCAGCAGCTTCCAGGAGGACACTGAAGCTTTCTTT. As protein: CSSSFQEDTEAFF.